The rows below give T cell receptor beta chains drawn from one sample of a study of glioma-infiltrating T cells after dendritic cell vaccination. Sequenced by immunoSEQ multiplex PCR; TCRdb stores in-frame clones only, minus some. The profile shows tens of thousands of clones, approximately 90% of them singletons. Specimen: blood, collected before dendritic cell vaccination. The receptors derive from a human donor with glioblastoma. Each CDR3 is given with its conserved first and last residue. A D gene is named only where the DNA matches it firmly. Clone sizes are given selectively: once, few, many, or a class where the clone is expanded.

clone size: -
V gene: TRBV19
D gene: TRBD1
J gene: TRBJ1-5
CDR3 DNA: TGTGCCAGTAGTATCCTCGGCCAGGGGGCTTACCAGCCCCAGCATTTT
CDR3 protein: CASSILGQGAYQPQHF

clone size: -
V gene: TRBV14
D gene: -
J gene: TRBJ1-1
CDR3 DNA: TGTGCCAGCAGCCACAGCAGGGTAAACACTGAAGCTTTCTTT
CDR3 protein: CASSHSRVNTEAFF

clone size: -
V gene: TRBV5-1
D gene: -
J gene: TRBJ2-7
CDR3 DNA: TGCGCCAGCAGCCCGGGGGAACCCCCCTACGAGCAGTACTTC
CDR3 protein: CASSPGEPPYEQYF

clone size: -
V gene: TRBV28
D gene: TRBD1
J gene: TRBJ2-4
CDR3 DNA: TGTGCCAGCTCGGACAGGGGGCGGTGGGAGGCCAAAAACATTCAGTACTTC
CDR3 protein: CASSDRGRWEAKNIQYF

clone size: -
V gene: TRBV6-1
D gene: TRBD1
J gene: TRBJ2-7
CDR3 DNA: TGTGCCAGCAGTGAAGTGGCAGGGGGCATCGACGAGCAGTACTTC
CDR3 protein: CASSEVAGGIDEQYF

clone size: -
V gene: TRBV11-2
D gene: -
J gene: TRBJ2-1
CDR3 DNA: TGTGCCAGCAACCTCCGTCGGGGGAGCTCCTACAATGAGCAGTTCTTC
CDR3 protein: CASNLRRGSSYNEQFF

clone size: once
V gene: TRBV9
D gene: TRBD1
J gene: TRBJ1-3
CDR3 DNA: TGTGCCAGCAGCCCGGGACAGGACGGAAACACCATATATTTT
CDR3 protein: CASSPGQDGNTIYF

clone size: -
V gene: TRBV7-2
D gene: -
J gene: TRBJ1-4
CDR3 DNA: TGTGCCAGCAGCTTAGGACTGGCGGAGAGTGAAAAACTGTTTTTT
CDR3 protein: CASSLGLAESEKLFF

clone size: medium-sized
V gene: TRBV30
D gene: TRBD1
J gene: TRBJ2-1
CDR3 DNA: TGTGCCTGGAGTGTACGTGACAGGGACTACAATGAGCAGTTCTTC
CDR3 protein: CAWSVRDRDYNEQFF

clone size: -
V gene: TRBV6-6
D gene: TRBD1
J gene: TRBJ2-7
CDR3 DNA: TGTGCCAGCAGTTACGGGACAGCACAGAGCTCCTACGAGCAGTACTTC
CDR3 protein: CASSYGTAQSSYEQYF

clone size: -
V gene: TRBV7-3
D gene: TRBD1
J gene: TRBJ1-1
CDR3 DNA: TGTGCCAGCAGCGCACAGGGGATGACTGAAGCTTTCTTT
CDR3 protein: CASSAQGMTEAFF

clone size: -
V gene: TRBV5-1
D gene: -
J gene: TRBJ1-2
CDR3 DNA: TGCGCCAGCACGGAGGACAGTTCTTCCTACACCTTC
CDR3 protein: CASTEDSSSYTF

clone size: -
V gene: TRBV11-3
D gene: -
J gene: TRBJ2-2
CDR3 DNA: TGTGCCAGCAGCCCCAGGGCAGGGCTCGCGAACACCGGGGAGCTGTTTTTT
CDR3 protein: CASSPRAGLANTGELFF

clone size: -
V gene: TRBV19
D gene: -
J gene: TRBJ1-6
CDR3 DNA: TGTGCCAGTAGTACTCCACCCGGGACTACTCTCCACTTT
CDR3 protein: CASSTPPGTTLHF